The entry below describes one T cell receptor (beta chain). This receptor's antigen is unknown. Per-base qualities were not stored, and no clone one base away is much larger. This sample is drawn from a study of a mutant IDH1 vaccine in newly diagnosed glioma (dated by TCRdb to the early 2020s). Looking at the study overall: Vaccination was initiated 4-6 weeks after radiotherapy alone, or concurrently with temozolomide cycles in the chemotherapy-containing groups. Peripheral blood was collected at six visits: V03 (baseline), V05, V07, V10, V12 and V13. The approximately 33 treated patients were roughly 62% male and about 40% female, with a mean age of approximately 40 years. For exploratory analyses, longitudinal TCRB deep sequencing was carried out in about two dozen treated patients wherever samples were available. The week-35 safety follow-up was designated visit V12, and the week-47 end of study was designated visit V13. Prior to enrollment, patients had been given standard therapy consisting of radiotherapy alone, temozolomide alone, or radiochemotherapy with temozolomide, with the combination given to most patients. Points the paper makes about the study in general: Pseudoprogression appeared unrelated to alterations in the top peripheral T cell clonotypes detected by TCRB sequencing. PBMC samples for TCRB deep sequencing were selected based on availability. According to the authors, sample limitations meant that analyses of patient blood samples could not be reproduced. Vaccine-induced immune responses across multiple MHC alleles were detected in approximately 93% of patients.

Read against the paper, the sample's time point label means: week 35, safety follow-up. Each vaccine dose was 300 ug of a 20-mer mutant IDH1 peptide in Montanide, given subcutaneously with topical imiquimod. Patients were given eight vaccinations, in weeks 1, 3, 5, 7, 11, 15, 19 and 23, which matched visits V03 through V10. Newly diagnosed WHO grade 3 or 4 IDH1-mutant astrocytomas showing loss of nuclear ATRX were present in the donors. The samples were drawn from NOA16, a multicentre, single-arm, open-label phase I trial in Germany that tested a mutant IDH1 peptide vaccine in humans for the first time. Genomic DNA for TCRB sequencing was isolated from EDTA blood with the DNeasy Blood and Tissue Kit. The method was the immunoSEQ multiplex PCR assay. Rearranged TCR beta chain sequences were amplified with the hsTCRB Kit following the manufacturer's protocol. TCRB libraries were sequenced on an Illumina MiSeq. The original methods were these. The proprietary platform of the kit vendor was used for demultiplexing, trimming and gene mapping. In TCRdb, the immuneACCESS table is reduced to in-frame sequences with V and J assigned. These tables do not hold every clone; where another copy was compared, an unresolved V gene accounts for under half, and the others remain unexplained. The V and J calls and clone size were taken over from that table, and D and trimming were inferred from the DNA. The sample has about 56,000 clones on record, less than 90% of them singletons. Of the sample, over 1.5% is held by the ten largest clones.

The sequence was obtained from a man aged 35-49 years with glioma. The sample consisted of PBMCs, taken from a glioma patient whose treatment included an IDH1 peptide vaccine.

The CDR3 reads CASSVETSGSATYNEQFF. The DNA is TGTGCCAGCAGCGTAGAAACTAGCGGGAGTGCGACCTACAATGAGCAGTTCTTC. The sequence links TRBV9 to TRBJ2-1, with 11 bases in between that match TRBD2. Including cysteine and phenylalanine, the CDR3 has 18 amino acids. The kept DNA is CDR3 alone, 54 bases in frame from the first base. In the germline V gene, CDR1 corresponds to SGDLS and CDR2 to YYNGEE. Unmatched junction bases come to 7, with V trimmed by 0 bases and J by 2 bases.